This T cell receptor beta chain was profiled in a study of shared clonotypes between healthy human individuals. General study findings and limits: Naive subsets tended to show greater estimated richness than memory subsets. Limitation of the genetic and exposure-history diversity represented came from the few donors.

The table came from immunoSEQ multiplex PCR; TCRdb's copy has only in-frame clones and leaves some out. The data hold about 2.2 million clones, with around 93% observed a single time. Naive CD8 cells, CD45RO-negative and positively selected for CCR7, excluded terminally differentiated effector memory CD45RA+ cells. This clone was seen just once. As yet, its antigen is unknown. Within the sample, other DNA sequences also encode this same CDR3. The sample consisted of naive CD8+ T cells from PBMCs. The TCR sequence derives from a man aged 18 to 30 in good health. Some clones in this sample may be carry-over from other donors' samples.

The CDR3 DNA is TGTGCCAGCAGCGTAGGACTCAGCTCTGGAAACACCATATATTTT. Amino acid sequence: CASSVGLSSGNTIYF. This chain connects TRBV9 to TRBJ1-3; D is uncertain. The CDR3 is 15 residues long. In germline, CDR1 is SGDLS, CDR2 YYNGEE. Trimming left V 0 bases short and J 0 bases short, with 7 bases between.